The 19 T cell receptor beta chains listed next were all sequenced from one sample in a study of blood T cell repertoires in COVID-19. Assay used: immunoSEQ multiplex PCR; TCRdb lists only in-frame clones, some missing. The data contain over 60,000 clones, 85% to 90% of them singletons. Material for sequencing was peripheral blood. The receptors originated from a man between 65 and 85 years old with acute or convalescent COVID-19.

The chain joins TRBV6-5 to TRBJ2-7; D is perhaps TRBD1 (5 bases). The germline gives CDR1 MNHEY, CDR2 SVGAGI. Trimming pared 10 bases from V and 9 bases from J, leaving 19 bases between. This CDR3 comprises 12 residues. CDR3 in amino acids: CATEDTLFGQYF. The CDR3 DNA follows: TGTGCCACTGAGGACACCCTTTTCGGGCAGTACTTC.

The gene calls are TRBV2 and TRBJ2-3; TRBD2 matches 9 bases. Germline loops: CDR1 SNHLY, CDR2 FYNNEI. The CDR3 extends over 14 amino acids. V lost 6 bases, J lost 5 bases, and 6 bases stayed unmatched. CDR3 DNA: TGTGCCAGCAGGCTAGCGGGATATGGAGATACGCAGTATTTT. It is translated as CASRLAGYGDTQYF.

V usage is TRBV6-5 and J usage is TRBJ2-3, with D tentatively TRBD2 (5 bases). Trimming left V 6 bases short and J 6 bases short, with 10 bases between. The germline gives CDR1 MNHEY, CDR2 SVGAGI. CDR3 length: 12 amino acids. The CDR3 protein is CASRPSGDTQYF. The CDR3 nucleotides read TGTGCCAGCAGGCCGTCGGGGGATACGCAGTATTTT.

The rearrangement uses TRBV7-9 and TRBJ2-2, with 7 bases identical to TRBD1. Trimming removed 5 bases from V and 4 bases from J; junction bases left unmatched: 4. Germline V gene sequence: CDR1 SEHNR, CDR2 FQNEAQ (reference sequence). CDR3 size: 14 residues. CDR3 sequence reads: CASSATGATGELFF. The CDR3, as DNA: TGTGCCAGCAGCGCCACAGGGGCCACCGGGGAGCTGTTTTTT.

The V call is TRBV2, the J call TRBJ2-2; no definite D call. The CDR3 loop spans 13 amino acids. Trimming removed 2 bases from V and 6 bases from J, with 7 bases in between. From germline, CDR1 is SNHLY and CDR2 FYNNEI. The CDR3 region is CASSELFPGELFF. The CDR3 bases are TGTGCCAGCAGTGAACTCTTCCCCGGGGAGCTGTTTTTT.

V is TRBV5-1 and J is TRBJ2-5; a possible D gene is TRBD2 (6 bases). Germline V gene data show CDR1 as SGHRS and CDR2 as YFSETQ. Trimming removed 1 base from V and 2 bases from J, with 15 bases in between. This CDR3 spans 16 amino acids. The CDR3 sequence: CASSLSGGAPQETQYF. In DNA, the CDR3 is TGCGCCAGCAGCTTGTCCGGCGGGGCCCCACAAGAGACCCAGTACTTC.

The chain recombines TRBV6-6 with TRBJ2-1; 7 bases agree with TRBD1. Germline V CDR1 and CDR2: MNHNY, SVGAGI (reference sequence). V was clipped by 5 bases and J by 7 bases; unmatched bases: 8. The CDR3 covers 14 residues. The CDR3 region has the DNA TGTGCCAGCAGTAGGGACAGACTAAAAAATGAGCAGTTCTTC. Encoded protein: CASSRDRLKNEQFF.

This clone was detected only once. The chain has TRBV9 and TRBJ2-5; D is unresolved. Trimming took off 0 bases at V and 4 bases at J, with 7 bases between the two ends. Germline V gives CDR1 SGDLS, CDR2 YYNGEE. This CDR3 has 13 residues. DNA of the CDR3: TGTGCCAGCAGCGTAGGGGCTCCAGAGACCCAGTACTTC. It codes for CASSVGAPETQYF.

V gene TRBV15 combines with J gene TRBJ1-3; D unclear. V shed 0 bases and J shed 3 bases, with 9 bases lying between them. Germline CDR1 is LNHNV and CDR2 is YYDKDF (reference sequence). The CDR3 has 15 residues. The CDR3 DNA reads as TGTGCCACCAGCAGAGAAGTTACGGTTGGAAACACCATATATTTT. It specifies CATSREVTVGNTIYF.

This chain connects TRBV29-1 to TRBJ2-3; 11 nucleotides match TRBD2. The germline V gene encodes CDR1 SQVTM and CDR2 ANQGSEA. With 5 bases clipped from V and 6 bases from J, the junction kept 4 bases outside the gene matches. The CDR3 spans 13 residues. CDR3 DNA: TGCAGCGTTATTAGCGGGAGGGGGGATACGCAGTATTTT. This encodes CSVISGRGDTQYF.

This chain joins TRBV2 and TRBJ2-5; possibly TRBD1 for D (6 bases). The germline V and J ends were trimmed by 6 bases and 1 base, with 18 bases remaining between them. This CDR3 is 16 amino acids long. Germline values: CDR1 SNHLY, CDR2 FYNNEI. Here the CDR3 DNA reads TGTGCCAGCAGCACCCGCCAGGGGCCGATCCAAGAGACCCAGTACTTC. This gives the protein CASSTRQGPIQETQYF.

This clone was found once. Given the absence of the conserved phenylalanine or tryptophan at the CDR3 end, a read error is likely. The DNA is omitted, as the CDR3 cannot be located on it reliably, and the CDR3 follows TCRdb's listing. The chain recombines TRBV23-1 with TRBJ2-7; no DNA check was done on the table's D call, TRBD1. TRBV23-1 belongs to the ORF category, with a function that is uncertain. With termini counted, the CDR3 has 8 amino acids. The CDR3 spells CASRRQGL.

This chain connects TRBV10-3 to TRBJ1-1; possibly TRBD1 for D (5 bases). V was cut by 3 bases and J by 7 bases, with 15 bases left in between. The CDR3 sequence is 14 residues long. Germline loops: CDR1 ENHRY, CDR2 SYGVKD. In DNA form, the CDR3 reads TGTGCCATCAGTGATCTAGGCAGGGAAAATGAAGCTTTCTTT. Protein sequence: CAISDLGRENEAFF.

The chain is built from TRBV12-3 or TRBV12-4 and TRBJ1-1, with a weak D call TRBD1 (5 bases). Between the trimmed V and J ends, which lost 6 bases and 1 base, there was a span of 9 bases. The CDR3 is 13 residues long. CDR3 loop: CASSPDKNTEAFF. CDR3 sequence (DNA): TGTGCCAGCAGCCCGGACAAGAACACTGAAGCTTTCTTT.

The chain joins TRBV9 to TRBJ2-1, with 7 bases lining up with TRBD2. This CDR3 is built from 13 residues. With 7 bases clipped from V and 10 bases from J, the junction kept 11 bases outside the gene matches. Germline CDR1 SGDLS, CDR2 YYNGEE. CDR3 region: CASLPSGGREQFF. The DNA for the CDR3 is TGTGCCAGCCTCCCGTCCGGGGGGAGGGAGCAGTTCTTC.

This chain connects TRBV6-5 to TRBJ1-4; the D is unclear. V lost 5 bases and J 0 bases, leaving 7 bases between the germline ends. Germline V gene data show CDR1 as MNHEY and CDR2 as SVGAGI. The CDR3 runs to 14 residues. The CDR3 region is CASSPGTTNEKLFF. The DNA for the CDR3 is TGTGCCAGCAGTCCCGGGACAACTAATGAAAAACTGTTTTTT.

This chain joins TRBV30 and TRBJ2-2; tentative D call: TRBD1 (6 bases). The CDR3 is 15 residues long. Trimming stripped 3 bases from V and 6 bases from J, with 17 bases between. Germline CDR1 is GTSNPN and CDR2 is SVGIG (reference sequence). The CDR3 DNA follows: TGTGCCTGGAGAGCCACAGGGTTTGTCGCCGGGGAGCTGTTTTTT. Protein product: CAWRATGFVAGELFF.

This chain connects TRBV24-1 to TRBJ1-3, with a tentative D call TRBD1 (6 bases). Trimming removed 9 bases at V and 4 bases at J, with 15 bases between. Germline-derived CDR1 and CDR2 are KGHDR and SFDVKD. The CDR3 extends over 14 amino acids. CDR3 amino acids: CATLTGSTGNTIYF. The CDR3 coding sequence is TGTGCCACCCTCACAGGGTCGACGGGAAACACCATATATTTT.

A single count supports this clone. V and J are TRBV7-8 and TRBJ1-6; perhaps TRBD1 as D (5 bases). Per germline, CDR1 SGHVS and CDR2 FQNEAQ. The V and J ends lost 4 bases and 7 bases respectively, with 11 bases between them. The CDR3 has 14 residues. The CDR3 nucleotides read TGTGCCAGCAGCTCTCCGCGGGGGAATTCACCCCTCCACTTT. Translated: CASSSPRGNSPLHF.